Below, 4 T cell receptor beta chains from the same sample are listed, as sequenced in a study of blood T cell repertoires in COVID-19 (dated by TCRdb to 2020 to 2022). Receptor amplification or capture employed the immunoSEQ multiplex PCR assay. In its TCRdb copy, this immuneACCESS table keeps in-frame sequences only and misses some clones. Where compared with another copy, unresolved V genes explain less than half of these, and the others have no known cause. The sample records under 350,000 clones, approximately 86% of which are singletons. Clones ranked in the top ten supply about 4.2% of the sample. Sequenced: PBMCs or T cells enriched from blood (not recorded which). The source is a woman aged 40-49 years with acute COVID-19.

The rearrangement uses TRBV28 and TRBJ2-3, with 9 bases fitting TRBD2. The V gene's germline CDR1 is MDHEN and CDR2 SYDVKM. The trim removed 4 bases at V and 11 bases at J, leaving 16 bases unmatched. This CDR3 spans 16 amino acids. DNA of the CDR3: TGTGCCAGCAGTTCCCGGCTAGCGGGGCCCGCCCGGAAGCAGTATTTT. Protein: CASSSRLAGPARKQYF.

The CDR3 loop is CASSQGAGWSEQYF. In DNA form, the CDR3 reads TGTGCCAGCAGCCAGGGGGCAGGGTGGTCCGAGCAGTACTTC. This chain connects TRBV5-5 to TRBJ2-7; 8 bases map to TRBD1. J was trimmed by 6 bases and V by 4 bases; bases with no gene match: 9. This CDR3 is 14 amino acids long. From germline, CDR1 is SGHKS and CDR2 YYEKEE (reference sequence).

The V and J genes are TRBV6-2 or TRBV6-3 and TRBJ2-1; D might be TRBD2 (6 bases). Germline loops: CDR1 MNHEY, CDR2 SVGEGT. The CDR3 is made up of 16 amino acids. With 0 bases removed from V and 0 bases from J, the gap between germline ends came to 9 bases. CDR3 nucleotides: TGTGCCAGCAGTTACTCGGCGGGGCGCTCCTACAATGAGCAGTTCTTC. Protein product: CASSYSAGRSYNEQFF.

This chain links TRBV9 with TRBJ2-1; 12 nucleotides agree with TRBD1. The CDR3 sequence is 17 residues long. Germline trimming cut 4 bases from V and 10 bases from J; bases unmatched to any gene: 15. Germline CDR1 is SGDLS and CDR2 is YYNGEE. The CDR3 spells CASSTGQGQGASGEQFF. The CDR3 region has the DNA TGTGCCAGCAGCACCGGCCAGGGACAGGGGGCTAGCGGGGAGCAGTTCTTC.